This TCR beta chain was sequenced for a study of T cell repertoires in cytomegalovirus infection. A single record per CDR3 protein comes from TCRdb applying MiXCR to the reads. The data contain approximately 990,000 distinct CDR3 sequences, approximately 30% of them singletons. This clonotype came up a few times. Its antigen is currently unknown. V was pared by 0 bases and J by 1 base, with 10 bases between. The CDR3 sequence is 15 residues long. Germline loops: CDR1 SGDLS, CDR2 YYNGEE. The clonotype comes from a human donor in good health (CMV status not recorded). Some clones in this sample may be carry-over from other donors' samples. The material sequenced was cultured CD8+ T cells from PBMCs, taken from culture after CMV antigen stimulation. The chain has TRBV9 and TRBJ1-1; no reliable D call. The CDR3, as DNA: TGTGCCAGCAGCGTAGGGGGAGCAGCGAACACTGAAGCTTTCTTT. Its protein is CASSVGGAANTEAFF.